This entry lists 15 T cell receptor beta chains sequenced from one sample in a study of shared clonotypes between healthy human individuals. The repertoire was sequenced with immunoSEQ multiplex PCR; TCRdb's copy has only in-frame clones and lacks some. The sample lists about 1 million clones, around 74% occurring once. Sequencing input: memory CD4+ T cells sorted from blood. Subset: CD45RA-negative fraction. The receptors were gathered from a man in his late teens or twenties in good health.

V and J are TRBV9 and TRBJ2-2; D possibly uses TRBD1 or TRBD2 (5 bases each). The CDR3 runs to 17 residues. V lost 0 bases and J 1 base, leaving 13 bases between the germline ends. From germline, CDR1 is SGDLS and CDR2 YYNGEE. CDR3 residues: CASSVVKGTVNTGELFF. CDR3 coding DNA: TGTGCCAGCAGCGTAGTTAAGGGGACGGTGAACACCGGGGAGCTGTTTTTT.

The chain employs TRBV21-1 and TRBJ2-7; TRBD2 is taken as the D call from the table, unchecked against the DNA. TRBV21-1 is shown as a pseudogene. The CDR3 runs to 16 residues. CDR3 protein: CARPRLLARISYEQYF. In DNA form, the CDR3 reads TGTGCCCGCCCCCGGCTCCTTGCGAGGATCTCCTACGAGCAGTACTTC.

Only one count was recorded for this clone. This chain uses TRBV7-9 with TRBJ1-2; TRBD1 aligns across 12 bases. The CDR3 is 15 residues long. The V gene's germline CDR1 is SEHNR and CDR2 FQNEAQ (reference sequence). With V trimmed by 5 bases and J by 10 bases, 11 bases remained unmatched. The CDR3 loop is CASSESGTGGGIYTF. For the CDR3, the DNA is TGTGCCAGCAGCGAGTCCGGGACAGGGGGCGGGATCTACACCTTC.

This clone showed up just a few times. CDR3 sequence (DNA): TGTGCCAGCAGCGTGAACGCAAACACTGAAGCTTTCTTT. It specifies CASSVNANTEAFF. The V and J genes are TRBV9 and TRBJ1-1; D remains ambiguous. This CDR3 has 13 amino acids. The V end lost 2 bases, the J end lost 2 bases, and 7 bases lay between the germline ends. Germline V CDR1 and CDR2: SGDLS, YYNGEE.

In its sample, this clone was seen a few times. The chain's CDR3 is CASSVVGLAGRANTGELFF. The CDR3 DNA sequence: TGTGCCAGCAGCGTAGTGGGACTAGCGGGGAGAGCGAACACCGGGGAGCTGTTTTTT. The rearrangement links TRBV9 to TRBJ2-2, with 13 bases identical to TRBD2. The CDR3 length is 19 residues. CDR1 and CDR2 (germline): SGDLS, YYNGEE. V shed 0 bases, J shed 0 bases, and the junction held 5 bases outside the gene matches. The full variable domain, its missing parts supplied by reference TRBV9 and TRBJ2-2, is DSGVTQTPKHLITATGQRVTLRCSPRSGDLSVYWYQQSLDQGLQFLIQYYNGEERAKGNILERFSAQQFPDLHSELNLSSLELGDSALYFCASSVVGLAGRANTGELFFGEGSRLTVL.

The chain combines TRBV19 with TRBJ1-5; D is ambiguous. The CDR3 is 12 residues long. CDR1 and CDR2 (germline): LNHDA, SQIVND (reference sequence). V was pared by 3 bases and J by 6 bases, with 6 bases between. CDR3 sequence: CASSIQGQPQHF. The CDR3 bases are TGTGCCAGTAGTATCCAAGGTCAGCCCCAGCATTTT.

The genes are TRBV6-5 and TRBJ1-2; a possible D gene is TRBD1 (6 bases). There are 14 residues in the CDR3. Per germline, CDR1 MNHEY and CDR2 SVGAGI. The germline V and J ends were trimmed by 7 bases and 4 bases, with 16 bases remaining between them. DNA of the CDR3: TGTGCCAGCACCACGACAGCGGGGGCCTATGGCTACACCTTC. Amino acid sequence: CASTTTAGAYGYTF.

This clone was seen only a few times. V usage is TRBV6-5 and J usage is TRBJ1-6; D is uncertain. V was shortened by 8 bases and J by 10 bases, with 15 bases between the two germline ends. Germline V gene sequence: CDR1 MNHEY, CDR2 SVGAGI. CDR3 length: 13 residues. In nucleotides, the CDR3 is TGTGCCAGCCGTGTGGCAGAACAATCACCCCTCCACTTT. Protein: CASRVAEQSPLHF.

This chain joins TRBV11-2 and TRBJ2-1; tentative D call: TRBD2 (5 bases). CDR3 length equals 15 residues. Deletions cut 3 bases from V and 0 bases from J, with 9 bases between. Germline CDR1 is SGHAT and CDR2 is FQNNGV. CDR3 DNA: TGTGCCAGCAGCTTCCGTGGGAGCTCCTACAATGAGCAGTTCTTC. Amino acids: CASSFRGSSYNEQFF.

CDR3 DNA: TGTGCCTGGAGTGGGTTGGGGAATTCACCCCTCCACTTT. Translation gives CAWSGLGNSPLHF. The V gene is TRBV30, the J gene TRBJ1-6; D gene uncertain. This CDR3 has 13 amino acids. Trimming took off 1 base at V and 7 bases at J, with 8 bases between the two ends. Per the germline V gene, CDR1 is GTSNPN and CDR2 is SVGIG (reference sequence). The full variable domain, in which reference TRBV30 and TRBJ1-6 provide the parts outside the CDR3, is SQTIHQWPATLVQPVGSPLSLECTVEGTSNPNLYWYRQAAGRGLQLLFYSVGIGQISSEVPQNLSASRPQDRQFILSSKKLLLSDSGFYLCAWSGLGNSPLHFGNGTRLTVT.

This chain links TRBV5-1 with TRBJ2-7, with TRBD1 identical over 12 bases. The V and J ends lost 2 bases and 6 bases, in that order; junction bases with no gene match: 9. Germline V gives CDR1 SGHRS, CDR2 YFSETQ. The CDR3 has 16 residues. This CDR3 reads CASSLGAGTGGFEQYF. CDR3 sequence (DNA): TGCGCCAGCAGCTTAGGGGCGGGGACAGGGGGCTTCGAGCAGTACTTC.

With respect to this clone: Additional DNA sequences in this sample encode the identical CDR3. This chain joins TRBV30 and TRBJ1-5; D is uncertain. Trimming took 3 bases from V and 2 from J, leaving 11 bases between them. The germline V gene encodes CDR1 GTSNPN and CDR2 SVGIG (reference sequence). This CDR3 spans 14 amino acids. The CDR3, as DNA: TGTGCCTGGAGCGTTATGGGTGGCAATCAGCCCCAGCATTTT. Translated, it gives CAWSVMGGNQPQHF.

J is TRBJ1-4 and V is TRBV30; D is ambiguous. V lost 0 bases to trimming and J lost 7 bases, with 15 bases between them. The CDR3 has 15 amino acids. Germline lookup yields CDR1 GTSNPN and CDR2 SVGIG (reference sequence). The CDR3 DNA reads TGTGCCTGGAGTGTACCCTGGGGTGGTGGTGAAAAACTGTTTTTT. Its protein product is CAWSVPWGGGEKLFF. The full variable domain, its missing parts supplied by reference TRBV30 and TRBJ1-4, is SQTIHQWPATLVQPVGSPLSLECTVEGTSNPNLYWYRQAAGRGLQLLFYSVGIGQISSEVPQNLSASRPQDRQFILSSKKLLLSDSGFYLCAWSVPWGGGEKLFFGSGTQLSVL.

The sample holds one count of this clone. The genes are TRBV28 and TRBJ2-7; tentative D call: TRBD1 (6 bases). V lost 3 bases, J lost 9 bases, and 15 bases lay in between. Germline CDR1 is MDHEN and CDR2 is SYDVKM. The length of the CDR3 is 13 residues. The CDR3 is CASSFTRTERQYF. The CDR3 DNA follows: TGTGCCAGCAGTTTTACACGGACAGAACGGCAGTACTTC. Full variable domain (rest looked up from reference TRBV28 and TRBJ2-7): DVKVTQSSRYLVKRTGEKVFLECVQDMDHENMFWYRQDPGLGLRLIYFSYDVKMKEKGDIPEGYSVSREKKERFSLILESASTNQTSMYLCASSFTRTERQYFGPGTRLTVT.

This clone was observed once. The gene calls are TRBV6-5 and TRBJ1-1; the D gene is possibly TRBD1 (5 bases). Trimming removed 2 bases at V and 1 base at J, with 11 bases between. Per the germline V gene, CDR1 is MNHEY and CDR2 is SVGAGI. This CDR3 contains 15 residues. The CDR3 bases are TGTGCCAGCAGTTACCCCGGGACCGGGAACACTGAAGCTTTCTTT. Protein sequence: CASSYPGTGNTEAFF.